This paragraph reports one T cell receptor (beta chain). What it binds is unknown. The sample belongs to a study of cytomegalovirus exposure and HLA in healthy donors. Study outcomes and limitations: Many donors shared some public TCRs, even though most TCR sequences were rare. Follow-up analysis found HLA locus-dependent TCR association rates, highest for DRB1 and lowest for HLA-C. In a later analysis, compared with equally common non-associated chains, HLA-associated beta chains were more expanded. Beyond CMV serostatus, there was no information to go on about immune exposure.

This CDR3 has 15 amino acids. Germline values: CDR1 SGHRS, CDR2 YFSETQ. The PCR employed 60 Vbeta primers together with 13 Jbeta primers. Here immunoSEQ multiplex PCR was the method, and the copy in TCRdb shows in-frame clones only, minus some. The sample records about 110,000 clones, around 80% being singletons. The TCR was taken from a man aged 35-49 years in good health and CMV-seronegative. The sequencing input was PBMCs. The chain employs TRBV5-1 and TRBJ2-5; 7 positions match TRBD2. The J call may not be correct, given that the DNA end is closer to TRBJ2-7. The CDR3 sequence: CASRFRGGVAYEQYF. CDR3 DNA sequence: TGCGCCAGCAGGTTTAGGGGAGGGGTCGCCTACGAGCAGTACTTC.